Listed below are T cell receptor beta chains from one sample, sequenced in a study of CD4 and CD8 cells across lung adenocarcinoma regions. TCRdb re-called the PCR reads through MiXCR, storing one row per CDR3 protein. The data show under 20,000 distinct CDR3 sequences, 45% to 50% seen once. The sequencing sample was made of CD8+ T cells from the margin of a lung tumor. The receptors come from a male donor with lung adenocarcinoma. The CD4 and CD8 labels of this study may be unreliable. The CDR3 runs from the conserved cysteine through the conserved F or W. A clone size is listed for some rows: how often the clone was seen (once, few, many), or a class if it is expanded.

TRBJ1-1,few,TRBV6-1,CATWWTTEAFF
-,-,TRBV9,CASSQGGLAGGEQYF
TRBJ2-5,many,TRBV6-1,CVSGPGQETQYF
TRBJ2-1,medium-sized,TRBV6-1,CASTRQGGSYNEQFF
TRBJ2-2,-,TRBV10-1,CASSHRGRNTGELFF
TRBJ1-2,many,TRBV25-1,CASSEAGYRGYTF
-,many,TRBV6-1,CASTPSGRGEQYF
TRBJ2-2,many,TRBV9,CASSVESGGPSTGELFF
TRBJ2-4,-,TRBV6-4,CASSDSNIQYF
TRBJ2-1,-,TRBV6-1,CASSEDYRRENNEQFF
TRBJ1-1,-,TRBV6-5,CASSYSTSTEAFF
TRBJ2-5,-,TRBV6-1,CAGSWGRFQDTQYF
TRBJ2-5,-,TRBV10-1,CAGGEGGRGPDTQYF
TRBJ2-5,-,TRBV6-1,CASSELSPLAKETQYF
TRBJ1-1,once,TRBV6-8,CASSYTGGSTEAFF
TRBJ2-1,few,TRBV4-1,CASSQTERGGTYNEQFF
TRBJ2-3,-,TRBV27,CASLGGDTQYF
TRBJ2-2,-,TRBV7-2,CASSLFGRRTGELFF
TRBJ2-2,-,TRBV12-3/TRBV12-4,CASEGGAMGVGELFF
TRBJ2-1,many,TRBV4-1,CASSQDHGREQFF
TRBJ1-1,many,TRBV6-1,CASSEGTVTEAFF
TRBJ2-1,many,TRBV10-1,CASIQGVQRTNEQFF
TRBJ1-1,few,TRBV25-1,CASSGGADEAFF
TRBJ2-1,few,TRBV6-2/TRBV6-3,CASSFSGRIYNEQFF
TRBJ1-6,many,TRBV6-5,CASSYSLPSNSPLHF
TRBJ2-3,many,TRBV20-1,CSCVAGGTDTQYF
TRBJ2-1,-,TRBV6-5,CASSYTGTAPNEQFF
TRBJ2-3,few,TRBV4-1,CASSQGGAGPYTDTQYF
TRBJ2-5,-,TRBV10-2,CASSVAGGWETQYF
-,-,TRBV20-1,CSAPRGTGRETQYF
TRBJ2-1,few,TRBV5-1,CASRLGPVLGENEQFF
TRBJ2-5,-,TRBV6-1,CASAGAGSGVGETQYF
TRBJ1-1,many,TRBV6-1,CATHRGGTEAFF
TRBJ1-5,-,TRBV6-1,CASSAQGSWDNQPQHF
TRBJ2-3,-,TRBV6-1,CASGHGETETQYF
-,-,TRBV3-1,CASSQDLRSEQFF
TRBJ2-4,-,TRBV25-1,CASSGGGRKNIQYF
-,-,TRBV6-1,CASSDRGLSEQYF
TRBJ2-7,-,TRBV7-2,CASSFTSGGTYEQYF
TRBJ2-7,-,TRBV4-2,CASSQDPAGALYEQYF
-,-,TRBV6-5,CASSLRTGGRGTDTQYF
TRBJ2-5,-,TRBV28,CASSLIRQGFPEETQYF
TRBJ2-6,-,TRBV6-1,CASSEVRNSGANVLTF
TRBJ1-1,-,TRBV6-4,CASSRDPNTEAFF
TRBJ2-1,-,TRBV7-6,CASSSTGTSFSYNEQFF
TRBJ2-1,-,TRBV10-2,CASRPPGTSGPGEQFF
TRBJ2-5,-,TRBV9,CASSVDSRGGRETQYF
TRBJ2-1,many,TRBV28,CASIQTSGNEQFF
-,few,TRBV6-5,CASSYSQGDEQYF
TRBJ2-6,-,TRBV6-1,CASSKRQSSGANVLTF
-,many,TRBV12-5,CASLPGGGGFHEQYF
TRBJ2-1,many,TRBV11-1,CASSFDRGDGNEQFF
TRBJ2-1,-,TRBV24-1,CATSDLPFAKFF